These T cell receptor beta chains were read from a single sample in a study of CD8 T cells in ankylosing spondylitis. Each CDR3 protein is one row after TCRdb ran MiXCR on the 5' RACE reads. The table lists more than 650,000 distinct CDR3 sequences, approximately 12% of them singletons. Input material: blood, either unsorted or a sorted T cell fraction (not recorded which). These receptors originate from a male donor with ankylosing spondylitis. The CDR3 runs from the conserved cysteine through the conserved F or W. The order of the fields is D gene, V gene, clone size, J gene, CDR3 protein, CDR3 DNA. A D gene is named only where the DNA matches it firmly. Clone size is not always given. Where it is, it says once, few, many or a class for expanded clones.

NA	TRBV20-1	NA	TRBJ2-3	CSASWAGAITQYF	TGCAGTGCTAGCTGGGCGGGGGCCATTACGCAGTATTTT
NA	TRBV5-1	NA	TRBJ2-2	CASRATGYTGELFF	TGCGCCAGCAGGGCAACGGGTTACACCGGGGAGCTGTTTTTT
NA	TRBV12-3/TRBV12-4	many	TRBJ1-1	CASSFPGYGMNTEAFF	TGTGCCAGCAGTTTCCCGGGTTACGGAATGAACACTGAAGCTTTCTTT
TRBD2	TRBV12-3/TRBV12-4	many	TRBJ2-3	CASSFTSGMTDTQYF	TGTGCCAGCAGTTTCACTAGCGGGATGACAGATACGCAGTATTTT
NA	TRBV7-3	NA	TRBJ2-1	CASSFESHNEQFF	TGTGCCAGCAGCTTTGAGAGTCACAATGAGCAGTTCTTC
NA	TRBV5-1	many	TRBJ2-1	CASSWRGRDEQFF	TGCGCCAGCAGCTGGCGAGGAAGGGATGAGCAGTTCTTC
NA	TRBV29-1	NA	TRBJ1-1	CSVGALGGKNTEAFF	TGCAGCGTTGGGGCCCTGGGGGGGAAGAACACTGAAGCTTTCTTT
NA	TRBV20-1	many	TRBJ2-7	CSARLDKYEQYF	TGCAGTGCTAGGCTGGACAAGTACGAGCAGTACTTC
NA	TRBV7-2	NA	TRBJ2-3	CASRWRAGGADTQYF	TGTGCCAGCAGGTGGAGGGCAGGGGGGGCAGATACGCAGTATTTT
TRBD2	TRBV28	few	TRBJ2-7	CASRPGGRTYEQYF	TGTGCCAGCAGACCAGGCGGGAGGACCTACGAGCAGTACTTC
NA	TRBV5-1	many	TRBJ1-2	CASSLEAGPNYGYTF	TGCGCCAGCAGCTTGGAAGCCGGCCCCAACTATGGCTACACCTTC
NA	TRBV7-2	many	TRBJ2-2	CASSPQAGTGELFF	TGTGCCAGCAGCCCCCAGGCCGGCACCGGGGAGCTGTTTTTT
TRBD2	TRBV20-1	many	TRBJ2-3	CSARGGGTDTQYF	TGCAGTGCTAGGGGGGGGGGCACAGATACGCAGTATTTT
NA	TRBV29-1	many	TRBJ1-2	CSVQSDEGYTF	TGCAGCGTTCAAAGTGATGAAGGCTACACCTTC
NA	TRBV20-1	many	TRBJ1-5	CSAAPPLRGQPQHF	TGCAGTGCAGCTCCGCCGCTCAGGGGTCAGCCCCAGCATTTT
TRBD2	TRBV2	few	TRBJ2-1	CASARTSVYYNEQFF	TGTGCCAGCGCCCGGACTAGCGTGTACTACAATGAGCAGTTCTTC
TRBD1	TRBV9	few	TRBJ2-7	CASSGQGGPLYEQYF	TGTGCCAGCAGCGGACAGGGGGGTCCCCTTTACGAGCAGTACTTC
TRBD2	TRBV28	NA	TRBJ2-3	CASSPRDYATVHTQYF	TGTGCCAGCAGTCCCCGGGACTACGCCACTGTCCATACGCAGTATTTT
TRBD2	TRBV20-1	few	TRBJ2-1	CSARTSVDEQFF	TGCAGTGCTAGGACTAGCGTCGATGAGCAGTTCTTC
TRBD1	TRBV12-3/TRBV12-4	many	TRBJ2-7	CASSPYRGPYYYEQYF	TGTGCCAGCAGTCCTTATAGGGGGCCTTATTACTACGAGCAGTACTTC
TRBD2	TRBV5-1	many	TRBJ2-1	CASSLLAGATYNEQFF	TGCGCCAGCAGCCTACTAGCGGGAGCAACCTACAATGAGCAGTTCTTC
NA	TRBV18	few	TRBJ2-5	CASSPVTGPFETQYF	TGTGCCAGCTCACCAGTGACAGGCCCATTTGAGACCCAGTACTTC
NA	TRBV29-1	many	TRBJ2-3	CSVERGVGADTQYF	TGCAGCGTCGAGCGAGGGGTCGGGGCAGATACGCAGTATTTT
NA	TRBV4-3	NA	TRBJ1-2	CASSQGTVGANYGYTF	TGCGCCAGCAGCCAAGGGACAGTTGGAGCTAACTATGGCTACACCTTC
NA	TRBV2	few	TRBJ2-1	CASRVSGEQFF	TGTGCCAGCAGGGTTAGCGGCGAGCAGTTCTTC
TRBD1	TRBV12-3/TRBV12-4	few	TRBJ1-6	CASSLPGQGNSPLHF	TGTGCCAGCAGTTTACCCGGACAGGGAAATTCACCCCTCCACTTT
NA	TRBV25-1	few	TRBJ2-7	CASSEVGSRLYEQYF	TGTGCCAGCAGTGAAGTTGGTAGCCGACTCTACGAGCAGTACTTC
NA	TRBV6-2/TRBV6-3	few	TRBJ1-1	CASSDRGEAFF	TGTGCCAGCAGTGACCGAGGTGAAGCTTTCTTT
TRBD2	TRBV7-2	many	TRBJ2-7	CASSLGPPGTTYEQYF	TGTGCCAGCAGCTTAGGACCGCCCGGGACTACATACGAGCAGTACTTC
NA	TRBV20-1	many	TRBJ1-1	CSAPLGQAGNTEAFF	TGCAGTGCTCCGCTAGGTCAGGCCGGGAACACTGAAGCTTTCTTT
NA	TRBV20-1	many	TRBJ1-1	CSARDHQEIAFF	TGCAGTGCTAGAGATCACCAGGAAATAGCTTTCTTT
NA	TRBV6-5	NA	TRBJ2-5	CASSYSGVARETQYF	TGTGCCAGCAGTTACTCAGGGGTTGCTAGAGAGACCCAGTACTTC
NA	TRBV20-1	few	TRBJ2-1	CSARGTIRSSYNEQFF	TGCAGTGCTAGAGGAACTATTCGGAGCTCCTACAATGAGCAGTTCTTC
NA	TRBV7-2	NA	TRBJ2-6	CASSLDPVSGANVLTF	TGTGCCAGCAGCTTAGATCCGGTCTCTGGGGCCAACGTCCTGACTTTC
NA	TRBV7-2	few	TRBJ1-2	CASSENWGGYGYTF	TGTGCCAGCAGCGAGAATTGGGGAGGCTATGGCTACACCTTC
NA	TRBV7-6	NA	TRBJ2-7	CASSPHLRRSSYEQYF	TGTGCCAGCAGCCCTCATTTGAGACGAAGCTCCTACGAGCAGTACTTC
TRBD2	TRBV29-1	NA	TRBJ2-1	CIGTSSNSYNEQFF	TGCATAGGGACTAGCTCGAACTCCTACAATGAGCAGTTCTTC
NA	TRBV20-1	many	TRBJ1-2	CSASSFLGTFFYGYTF	TGCAGTGCTAGCTCCTTCTTGGGGACTTTTTTCTATGGCTACACCTTC
NA	TRBV10-3	few	TRBJ2-1	CAIKGVAYNEQFF	TGTGCCATCAAGGGGGTCGCCTACAATGAGCAGTTCTTC
TRBD2	TRBV19	NA	TRBJ2-4	CASSISRLAANIQYF	TGTGCCAGTAGTATATCGAGACTAGCGGCAAACATTCAGTACTTC
TRBD2	TRBV10-3	NA	TRBJ2-1	CAISKSGRAAEQFF	TGTGCCATCAGTAAGAGCGGGAGGGCCGCAGAGCAGTTCTTC
NA	TRBV20-1	few	TRBJ2-3	CSATKYTDTQYF	TGCAGTGCTACCAAATACACAGATACGCAGTATTTT
NA	TRBV20-1	many	TRBJ1-5	CSASIQVNQPQHF	TGCAGTGCTAGTATACAGGTTAATCAGCCCCAGCATTTT
TRBD2	TRBV6-5	NA	TRBJ2-3	CASRGIQRGGTDTQYF	TGTGCCAGCAGAGGGATCCAGCGGGGGGGAACAGATACGCAGTATTTT
TRBD1	TRBV7-2	few	TRBJ1-2	CASSLARTGLYGYTF	TGTGCCAGCAGCTTAGCGAGGACAGGACTCTATGGCTACACCTTC
NA	TRBV2	NA	TRBJ2-1	CASSSNDEQFF	TGTGCCAGCAGTTCCAACGATGAGCAGTTCTTC